This T cell receptor (beta chain) was sequenced during a study of T cell responses to AZD1222 COVID-19 vaccine. The table came from immunoSEQ multiplex PCR; TCRdb's copy has only in-frame clones and leaves some out. The sample has about 140,000 clones; the top ten hold 2.2%. The CDR3 extends over 19 amino acids. CDR1 is SGHNT and CDR2 is YYREEE in the germline V gene (reference sequence). V was pared by 4 bases and J by 9 bases, with 29 bases between. Study-level findings and limits: Vaccine-associated CD4 TCRs spanned spike, dominant at 160-218 and 743-854. White British people made up most donors, females outnumbered males, and clonal diversity was possibly underestimated.

In regard to this clone: What it recognizes is unknown.

Input material: peripheral blood. The TCR comes from an adult in good health. The rearrangement uses TRBV5-4 and TRBJ1-6, with a tentative D call TRBD1 (6 bases). The CDR3 sequence is CASSRSGGHRRRGCSPLHF. The CDR3 DNA reads TGTGCCAGCAGCCGGAGTGGGGGACACCGGCGAAGGGGGTGTTCACCCCTCCACTTT.